Below are 25 T cell receptor beta chains sequenced from a single sample in a study of regulatory T cells in long-lasting Graves disease. Arm-PCR of CDR3 regions and iRepertoire HTBI primers were the basis on which TCR beta libraries were built. MiXCR was run by TCRdb on the multiplex PCR reads, yielding one entry per CDR3 protein. The top ten clones hold approximately 9.3% of a sample with roughly 500,000 distinct CDR3 sequences, roughly 14% of them seen once. The time point denotes: newly diagnosed GD, antithyroid drugs for less than 3 months. Researchers made the TCR library from RNA that was extracted from PBMCs. The same sample was also used in a study of T cells in Graves' hyperthyroidism and ophthalmopathy.

The material sequenced was peripheral blood mononuclear cells (PBMCs), taken at new diagnosis, from a patient treated with antithyroid drugs. The receptors come from a man younger than 40 with Graves disease.

This clonotype was observed many times. The chain carries TRBV12-3 or TRBV12-4 and TRBJ1-1; TRBD1 matches 8 bases. This CDR3 has 15 residues. The junction had 7 bases not matched to a gene; V was cut back by 6 bases and J by 1 base. Here the CDR3 reads CASRWTGWWNTEAFF. The CDR3 region has the DNA TGTGCCAGCAGGTGGACAGGGTGGTGGAACACTGAAGCTTTCTTT.

This clonotype was seen ten or more times. J is TRBJ1-2 and V is TRBV11-2, with TRBD1 as a possible D gene (5 bases). V lost 4 bases and J lost 3, with 12 bases in between. The CDR3 totals 14 residues. Germline CDR1 is SGHAT and CDR2 is FQNNGV. For the CDR3, the DNA is TGTGCCAGCAGCTCCAGGGTATCTGACTATGGCTACACCTTC. It codes for CASSSRVSDYGYTF.

As for this clonotype: A clone one base away is much larger, so this may be a read error. The chain has TRBV7-2 and TRBJ2-1; D not resolved. Germline loops: CDR1 SGHTA, CDR2 FQGNSA. The CDR3 runs to 13 residues. CDR3 loop: CVSSLDLTGQQFF. CDR3 nucleotide sequence: TGTGTCAGCAGCTTAGATCTAACGGGCCAGCAGTTCTTC. Full variable domain (missing parts from reference TRBV7-2 and TRBJ2-1): GAGVSQSPSNKVTEKGKDVELRCDPISGHTALYWYRQSLGQGLEFLIYFQGNSAPDKSGLPSDRFSAERTGGSVSTLTIQRTQQEDSAVYLCVSSLDLTGQQFFGPGTRLTVL.

This clonotype showed up just a few times. This rearrangement joins TRBV27 to TRBJ2-1, with no clear D. The germline V and J ends were trimmed by 2 bases and 2 bases, with 4 bases remaining between them. This CDR3 spans 13 amino acids. The germline V gene encodes CDR1 MNHEY and CDR2 SMNVEV (reference sequence). The CDR3 sequence: CASSLSPYNEQFF. The DNA of the CDR3 is TGTGCCAGCAGTTTAAGCCCCTACAATGAGCAGTTCTTC.

This chain joins TRBV20-1 and TRBJ2-7; 14 bases map to TRBD2. There are 15 residues in the CDR3. J gave up 2 bases and V 4 bases, and 4 bases lay outside the gene matches. Germline V gene lookup returns CDR1 DFQATT and CDR2 SNEGSKA (reference sequence). In DNA form, the CDR3 reads TGCAGTGCTACGGGACTAGCGGGAGTTACCTACGAGCAGTACTTC. Translated, it gives CSATGLAGVTYEQYF.

Here the CDR3 DNA reads TGTGCCAGCAGCACGGACAGGGGCCGGAATGAGCAGTTCTTC. Translating gives CASSTDRGRNEQFF. J is TRBJ2-1 and V is TRBV7-6, with 9 bases aligning to TRBD1. Losses at the gene ends were 5 bases for V and 7 bases for J; bases not matched to a gene: 6. Germline values: CDR1 SGHVS, CDR2 FNYEAQ. The CDR3 contains 14 residues.

This rearrangement joins TRBV20-1 to TRBJ2-1, with 13 nucleotides matching TRBD2. Trimming removed 0 bases from V and 6 bases from J; junction bases left unmatched: 5. CDR3 length: 16 residues. The germline V gene has CDR1 DFQATT and CDR2 SNEGSKA (reference sequence). The CDR3 bases are TGCAGTGCTAGAGATCTGTGGACTAGCGGGAGCAATGAGCAGTTCTTC. This codes for CSARDLWTSGSNEQFF.

This clonotype has a count of ten or more. The rearrangement links TRBV12-3 or TRBV12-4 to TRBJ2-4; D not certain. Between the trimmed V and J ends, which lost 6 bases and 6 bases, there was a span of 12 bases. The CDR3 totals 13 residues. As DNA, the CDR3 is TGTGCCAGCAGCCCCGACTGGATAAACATTCAGTACTTC. As protein: CASSPDWINIQYF.

This clonotype was recorded at least ten times. The V gene is TRBV5-6, the J gene TRBJ1-5, with D possibly being TRBD1 (6 bases). The V gene lost 2 bases and the J gene lost 5 bases, with 23 bases spanning the gap. CDR1 and CDR2 (germline): SGHDT, YYEEEE. There are 18 residues in the CDR3. CDR3 residues: CASSFRGLTAIRDQPQHF. Here the CDR3 DNA reads TGTGCCAGCAGCTTCAGGGGTCTTACGGCTATAAGGGATCAGCCCCAGCATTTT. Drawing the rest from reference TRBV5-6 and TRBJ1-5, the complete variable domain is DAGVTQSPTHLIKTRGQQVTLRCSPKSGHDTVSWYQQALGQGPQFIFQYYEEEERQRGNFPDRFSGHQFPNYSSELNVNALLLGDSALYLCASSFRGLTAIRDQPQHFGDGTRLSIL.

A remark on this clonotype: A much larger clone lies one base from this, so it may be a read error. The rearrangement joins TRBV29-1 to TRBJ2-2; D perhaps matches TRBD2 (5 bases). V dropped 6 bases and J dropped 4 bases, with 15 bases sitting between them. There are 14 residues in the CDR3. The germline V gene encodes CDR1 SQVTM and CDR2 ANQGSEA. The CDR3 sequence: CSVDLGFFTGELFF. The CDR3 nucleotides are TGCAGCGTGGACTTGGGATTCTTCACCGGGGAGCTGTTTTTT.

The J gene is TRBJ2-1, the V gene TRBV29-1; perhaps TRBD1 as D (5 bases). Germline values: CDR1 SQVTM, CDR2 ANQGSEA. The CDR3 runs 13 residues. Trimming stripped 6 bases from V and 6 bases from J, with 15 bases between. CDR3 protein: CSVAQGVFNEQFF. The CDR3, as DNA: TGCAGCGTGGCTCAGGGTGTGTTCAATGAGCAGTTCTTC.

This clonotype was counted at least ten times. The CDR3: CASSLAVGGEQYF. CDR3 sequence (DNA): TGTGCCAGCAGCTTAGCTGTGGGGGGAGAGCAGTACTTC. The rearrangement joins TRBV7-9 to TRBJ2-7; the D gene is possibly TRBD2 (6 bases). CDR3 length: 13 residues. The V end was cut by 0 bases, the J end by 7 bases, with 10 bases between. Germline V CDR1 and CDR2: SEHNR, FQNEAQ (reference sequence).

The chain couples TRBV5-1 to TRBJ1-4; TRBD1 is a possible D gene (5 bases). Per germline, CDR1 SGHRS and CDR2 YFSETQ. This CDR3 contains 16 residues. V shed 2 bases and J shed 5 bases, with 16 bases lying between them. The CDR3 spells CASSLMPLAGNEKLFF. As DNA, the CDR3 is TGCGCCAGCAGCTTAATGCCCCTGGCAGGGAATGAAAAACTGTTTTTT. The variable domain in full, completed from reference TRBV5-1 and TRBJ1-4, reads KAGVTQTPRYLIKTRGQQVTLSCSPISGHRSVSWYQQTPGQGLQFLFEYFSETQRNKGNFPGRFSGRQFSNSRSEMNVSTLELGDSALYLCASSLMPLAGNEKLFFGSGTQLSVL.

This clonotype has a handful of counts. The V call is TRBV14, the J call TRBJ2-5; the D gene is possibly TRBD1 (6 bases). This CDR3 has 16 residues. In germline, CDR1 is SGHDN, CDR2 FVKESK. The V and J ends lost 1 base and 5 bases respectively, with 17 bases between them. CDR3 nucleotide sequence: TGTGCCAGCAGCCAAGCGTCAACAGGGTCGGGGGAGACCCAGTACTTC. Its translation is CASSQASTGSGETQYF.

The chain couples TRBV9 to TRBJ2-1; 11 bases are a match to TRBD1. This CDR3 has 14 residues. Losses at the gene ends were 4 bases for V and 9 bases for J; bases not matched to a gene: 6. In germline, CDR1 is SGDLS, CDR2 YYNGEE. The CDR3 nucleotides are TGTGCCAGCAGCTCCAGGACAGGGGGCACTGAGCAGTTCTTC. Translating gives CASSSRTGGTEQFF.

This sequence joins TRBV6-4 and TRBJ1-6; perhaps TRBD1 as D (5 bases). The germline V gene has CDR1 MRHNA and CDR2 SNTAGT. The CDR3 sequence is 14 residues long. With 8 bases removed from V and 5 bases from J, the gap between germline ends came to 13 bases. The CDR3 protein is CASGDGIDNSPLHF. The CDR3 DNA sequence: TGTGCCAGCGGGGACGGGATCGATAATTCACCCCTCCACTTT.

This clonotype has ten or more counts. This chain connects TRBV12-3 or TRBV12-4 to TRBJ2-7; D is perhaps TRBD1 or TRBD2 (5 bases each). The CDR3 is made up of 15 amino acids. Trimming took 7 bases from V and 2 from J, leaving 18 bases between them. The CDR3 coding sequence is TGTGCCAGCAAGAAGGGGCAGGGAGACACCTACGAGCAGTACTTC. Its protein product is CASKKGQGDTYEQYF.

The V gene is TRBV30, the J gene TRBJ1-5; D gene unclear. Deletions cut 1 base from V and 0 bases from J, with 13 bases between. CDR3 size: 16 residues. Germline V gene sequence: CDR1 GTSNPN, CDR2 SVGIG (reference sequence). The CDR3 DNA sequence: TGTGCCTGGAGTGCCCACGGACCATATAGCAATCAGCCCCAGCATTTT. Its translation: CAWSAHGPYSNQPQHF.

J is TRBJ2-5 and V is TRBV11-3, with TRBD1 matching 10 bases. This CDR3 is 15 amino acids long. The germline CDR1 and CDR2 sequences are SGHNT and YENEEA. J was trimmed by 1 base and V by 6 bases; bases with no gene match: 5. In nucleotides, the CDR3 is TGTGCCAGCAGTTACGGACAGGGGGTCCAAGAGACCCAGTACTTC. Its translation is CASSYGQGVQETQYF.

This clonotype was detected many times. The V gene is TRBV30, the J gene TRBJ2-7, with no clear D. The CDR3 length is 13 residues. The germline V gene encodes CDR1 GTSNPN and CDR2 SVGIG (reference sequence). V was shortened by 1 base and J by 3 bases, with 10 bases between the two germline ends. The CDR3, as DNA: TGTGCCTGGAGTGGTCGCCGAGGCTACGAGCAGTACTTC. It encodes CAWSGRRGYEQYF.

This clonotype was observed a handful of times. This chain joins TRBV5-1 and TRBJ1-1, with D maybe TRBD1 (5 bases). Germline V gene lookup returns CDR1 SGHRS and CDR2 YFSETQ. The CDR3 spans 15 residues. Trimming removed 4 bases at V and 3 bases at J, with 16 bases between. The CDR3 here is CASSPTLDSYTEAFF. The CDR3 DNA is TGCGCCAGCAGCCCGACCCTCGACAGCTACACTGAAGCTTTCTTT. The whole variable domain, remainder taken from reference TRBV5-1 and TRBJ1-1, is KAGVTQTPRYLIKTRGQQVTLSCSPISGHRSVSWYQQTPGQGLQFLFEYFSETQRNKGNFPGRFSGRQFSNSRSEMNVSTLELGDSALYLCASSPTLDSYTEAFFGQGTRLTVV.

This clonotype was counted at least ten times. The gene calls are TRBV7-9 and TRBJ1-2; D gene uncertain. There are 12 residues in the CDR3. V was shortened by 7 bases and J by 4 bases, with 10 bases between the two germline ends. Germline assignment: CDR1 SEHNR and CDR2 FQNEAQ (reference sequence). The chain's CDR3 is CASTPTGYGYTF. DNA of the CDR3: TGTGCCAGCACTCCCACGGGCTATGGCTACACCTTC.

This clonotype was detected many times. V is TRBV3-1 and J is TRBJ1-5; no clear D gene. Between the trimmed V and J ends, which lost 0 bases and 11 bases, there was a span of 17 bases. This CDR3 is 15 amino acids long. CDR1 and CDR2 (germline): LGHDT, YNNKEL (reference sequence). CDR3 DNA: TGTGCCAGCAGCCAAGATCTTGGCACCTCAGGAGCCCAGCATTTT. Translating gives CASSQDLGTSGAQHF. The full variable domain, its missing parts supplied by reference TRBV3-1 and TRBJ1-5, is DTAVSQTPKYLVTQMGNDKSIKCEQNLGHDTMYWYKQDSKKFLKIMFSYNNKELIINETVPNRFSPKSPDKAHLNLHINSLELGDSAVYFCASSQDLGTSGAQHFGDGTRLSIL.

This clonotype was observed at least ten times. The V call is TRBV27, the J call TRBJ2-5, with TRBD1 matching 7 bases. Germline V gene lookup returns CDR1 MNHEY and CDR2 SMNVEV (reference sequence). J was trimmed by 2 bases and V by 5 bases; bases with no gene match: 14. This CDR3 spans 17 amino acids. Here the CDR3 reads CASSPVRASRGQETQYF. In nucleotides, the CDR3 is TGTGCCAGCAGTCCCGTCCGGGCCTCCAGGGGGCAAGAGACCCAGTACTTC.

This clonotype was detected ten times or more. This chain joins TRBV13 and TRBJ2-7; the D gene is possibly TRBD1 (6 bases). The CDR3 is 16 residues long. Trimming cost V 4 bases and J 7 bases, with 23 bases left between them. Germline-derived CDR1 and CDR2 are PRHDT and FYEKMQ (reference sequence). The CDR3 region is CASSSAGRGTSSEQYF. As DNA, the CDR3 is TGTGCCAGCAGCTCGGCCGGCAGGGGAACAAGTAGTGAGCAGTACTTC.